This TCR beta chain was sequenced for a study of OX40 agonist ivuxolimab in advanced cancers. Study details: With a range of roughly 20 to 80, age averaged about 59 years, and nearly 85% were male. Points from the study as a whole: The average count of expanded clones was higher among CD8+ T cells than among CD4+. Low normalized T-cell clonal expansion was also seen in some nonresponders.

The cohort excluded patients with autoimmune disease history or systemic immunosuppression. The protocol was immunoSEQ multiplex PCR, while the TCRdb copy is restricted to in-frame clones and leaves out a portion. The data contain 70,000 or so clones, about 94% of them seen just once; the ten biggest clones take up about 8.3%. A remark on this clone: The antigen is unknown.

The TCR was taken from an adult with an advanced solid tumor such as melanoma, head and neck, liver or kidney cancer. Specimen: CD4+ or CD8+ T cells sorted from blood, collected in a trial of the OX40 agonist ivuxolimab.

CDR3 DNA sequence: TGCAGCGTTCTCGGAACCCAGGACTACGAGCAGTACTTC. Translated, it gives CSVLGTQDYEQYF. This chain connects TRBV29-1 to TRBJ2-7; D unclear. The CDR3 loop spans 13 amino acids. V was pared by 5 bases and J by 3 bases, with 14 bases between. CDR1 SQVTM and CDR2 ANQGSEA come from the germline V gene.